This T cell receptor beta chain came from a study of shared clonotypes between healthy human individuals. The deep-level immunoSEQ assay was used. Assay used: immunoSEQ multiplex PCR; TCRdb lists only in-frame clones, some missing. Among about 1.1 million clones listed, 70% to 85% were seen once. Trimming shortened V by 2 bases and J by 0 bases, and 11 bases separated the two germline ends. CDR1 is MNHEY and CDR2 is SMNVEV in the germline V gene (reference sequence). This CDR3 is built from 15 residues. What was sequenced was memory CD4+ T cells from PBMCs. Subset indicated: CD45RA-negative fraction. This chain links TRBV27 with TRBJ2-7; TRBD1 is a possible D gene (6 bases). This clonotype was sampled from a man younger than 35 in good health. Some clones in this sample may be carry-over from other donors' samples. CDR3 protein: CASSLLQGSSYEQYF. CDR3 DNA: TGTGCCAGCAGTTTACTTCAGGGGAGCTCCTACGAGCAGTACTTC.